This T cell receptor beta chain was sequenced for a study of T cell responses to AZD1222 COVID-19 vaccine. Study-level information: Pooled in the analysis were second doses at about 4 or about 12 weeks.

Comment on this clone: Its antigen is undetermined.

Study results and caveats: Among vaccine-associated CD4 TCRs, coverage spanned spike, with dominance at 160-218 and 743-854. The study reported that nearly half of spike-specific TCRs target unmutated variant regions.

TCRdb's table, derived via immunoSEQ multiplex PCR, lists solely in-frame clones and lacks some. The data show around 150,000 clones, with around 94% seen just once and 0.6% to 0.7% held by the top ten. The TCR was taken from an adult in good health. The specimen was peripheral blood, collected on day 0 of AZD1222 vaccination.

The CDR3 DNA follows: TGTGCCAGCTCACCAGGAGAACAAAACTATGGCTACACCTTC. Translated: CASSPGEQNYGYTF. The J gene is TRBJ1-2, the V gene TRBV18; D is unresolved. Deletions cut 2 bases from V and 2 bases from J, with 9 bases between. Germline CDR1 is KGHSH and CDR2 is LQKENI. The CDR3 contains 14 residues.